Each of the 7 T cell receptor beta chains below was sequenced from the same sample in a study of blood T cells in healthy people across ages. Primers used in a second PCR of roughly 6 to 12 cycles were a sample-barcoded 5' primer and a J-beta primer mix. TCRdb processed the 5' RACE reads anew with MiXCR; each CDR3 protein has one entry. The sample holds 800,000 to 900,000 distinct CDR3 sequences, less than 80% seen once. Sequences were obtained from blood. The receptor source for this set is a young man in good health.

The CDR3 sequence: CSANGDSRRDEQYF. DNA of the CDR3: TGCAGTGCGAATGGGGACTCCCGGCGTGACGAGCAGTACTTC. The chain employs TRBV20-1 and TRBJ2-7; D is perhaps TRBD2 (6 bases). V was cut by 6 bases and J by 5 bases, with 20 bases left in between. Germline CDR1 reads DFQATT; CDR2 reads SNEGSKA (reference sequence). This CDR3 is built from 14 residues.

V is TRBV4-2 and J is TRBJ2-7; D might be TRBD2 (6 bases). CDR1 and CDR2 (germline): LGHNA, YNFKEQ. CDR3 length equals 16 residues. Trimming stripped 0 bases from V and 6 bases from J, with 18 bases between. CDR3: CASSQDKDPRRGEQYF. In DNA, the CDR3 is TGTGCCAGCAGCCAAGATAAGGACCCCCGGAGGGGCGAGCAGTACTTC.

V and J are TRBV27 and TRBJ2-7, with 8 bases that match TRBD1. Trimming cost V 4 bases and J 6 bases; bases outside gene matches: 8. The CDR3 has 14 amino acids. Per the germline V gene, CDR1 is MNHEY and CDR2 is SMNVEV (reference sequence). This chain's CDR3 is CASSSDRGSSEQYF. Written as DNA, the CDR3 is TGTGCCAGCAGTTCCGACAGGGGATCTAGCGAGCAGTACTTC.

This chain links TRBV20-1 with TRBJ2-6, with D unresolved. Germline-derived CDR1 and CDR2 are DFQATT and SNEGSKA (reference sequence). The CDR3 is made up of 17 amino acids. V was pared by 1 base and J by 0 bases, with 13 bases between. The CDR3 here is CSARGLTYNSGANVLTF. In DNA, the CDR3 is TGCAGTGCTAGAGGACTCACCTACAACTCTGGGGCCAACGTCCTGACTTTC.

V usage is TRBV4-3 and J usage is TRBJ2-7; no firm D call. The CDR3 covers 14 residues. V was cut by 4 bases and J by 1 base, with 11 bases left in between. Germline V lookup: CDR1 LGHNA, CDR2 YSLEER. Here the CDR3 DNA reads TGCGCCAGCAGCCGAGGATATCCTTCCTACGAGCAGTACTTC. Residues: CASSRGYPSYEQYF.

The rearrangement uses TRBV5-1 and TRBJ2-3, with D possibly called TRBD1 or TRBD2 (6 bases each). Looked up from germline, CDR1 is SGHRS and CDR2 is YFSETQ. Between the trimmed V and J ends, which lost 2 bases and 9 bases, there was a span of 19 bases. The CDR3 covers 15 residues. CDR3 protein: CASSLGGRPTETQYF. The CDR3 nucleotides read TGCGCCAGCAGCTTAGGGGGGCGCCCTACCGAAACGCAGTATTTT.

The gene calls are TRBV11-2 and TRBJ2-5; 9 nucleotides agree with TRBD2. The CDR3 totals 18 residues. Germline V gives CDR1 SGHAT, CDR2 FQNNGV. V gave up 3 bases and J gave up 6 bases; unmatched junction bases: 17. The chain's CDR3 is CASSLGRGSGGSRKTQYF. The CDR3 DNA reads TGTGCCAGCAGCTTGGGGCGTGGAAGCGGGGGGTCTCGAAAGACCCAGTACTTC.